This T cell receptor beta chain was sequenced for a study of monozygotic twins with inflammatory bowel disease. Germline CDR1 reads SGHRS; CDR2 reads YFSETQ. The CDR3 runs 15 residues. Two rounds of nested PCR, of 16 and 9 cycles, were run on TCRalpha and TCRbeta cDNA. After re-calling the 5' RACE reads, TCRdb lists one entry per CDR3 protein, DNA absent. Its listing shows roughly 120,000 distinct CDR3 sequences. Researchers collected around 2.5 ml of blood per donor. From whole blood, total RNA was isolated without any sorting of T cells. The receptor was isolated from a human donor with ulcerative colitis or Crohn's disease, or a healthy co-twin of an affected twin (not recorded which). Sequencing was carried out using blood. The chain is built from TRBV5-1 and TRBJ1-2; TCRdb's D gene call, TRBD1, goes unchecked for lack of DNA. CDR3 sequence reads: CASSLAPGQGHGYTF.